Below, 9 T cell receptor beta chains from the same sample are listed, as sequenced in a study of Graves' ophthalmopathy and Graves' hyperthyroidism. From RNA, the CDR3 regions of TCR beta chains were amplified and sequenced. The first-round RT-PCR employed HTBI primers together with the Qiagen OneStep RT-PCR kit. A multiplex PCR was then performed as the second round. TCRdb reprocessed the multiplex PCR reads with MiXCR, giving one entry per CDR3 protein. Of hundreds of thousands of distinct CDR3 sequences in the sample, roughly 39% were seen once. Sequencing was carried out using peripheral blood. These receptors were taken from an adult man with Graves' ophthalmopathy.

The gene calls are TRBV10-3 and TRBJ1-2, with 9 bases identical to TRBD1. The CDR3 has 15 residues. Germline V gene data show CDR1 as ENHRY and CDR2 as SYGVKD. V shed 4 bases, J shed 8 bases, and the junction held 11 bases outside the gene matches. The CDR3 protein is CAISGNRDRASGYTF. CDR3 nucleotide sequence: TGTGCCATCAGTGGGAACCGGGACAGGGCGTCGGGCTACACCTTC.

CDR3 bases: TGTGCCAGCAACCGTAAGGGGGCCCAAGAGACCCAGTACTTC. Translating it yields CASNRKGAQETQYF. The chain has TRBV12-3 or TRBV12-4 and TRBJ2-5; 7 nucleotides agree with TRBD1. This CDR3 has 14 amino acids. V was clipped by 7 bases and J by 1 base; unmatched bases: 6.

This clonotype was found many times. The J gene is TRBJ2-5, the V gene TRBV19, with 7 positions matching TRBD1. V trimming: 4 bases; J trimming: 3 bases; junction bases outside the gene matches: 2. The CDR3 extends over 13 amino acids. Germline V CDR1 and CDR2: LNHDA, SQIVND (reference sequence). CDR3 bases: TGTGCCAGTAGTAGGGGGACAGAAGAGACCCAGTACTTC. Encoded protein: CASSRGTEETQYF.

In its sample, this clonotype was seen a few times. The chain employs TRBV7-8 and TRBJ1-2; TRBD1 matches 7 bases. The CDR3 totals 14 residues. Germline V lookup: CDR1 SGHVS, CDR2 FQNEAQ. V lost 5 bases and J lost 8; bases outside the gene matches: 11. This CDR3 reads CASSLRTGNWGYTF. CDR3 in DNA: TGTGCCAGCAGCCTCCGGACAGGCAATTGGGGCTACACCTTC.

The sample holds one count of this clonotype. It may be a read error: a sequence one base away is much more abundant. J is TRBJ2-5 and V is TRBV24-1; unclear D gene. From germline, CDR1 is KGHDR and CDR2 SFDVKD. The CDR3 length is 16 residues. Trimming cost V 6 bases and J 0 bases, with 16 bases left between them. CDR3 nucleotide sequence: TGTGCCACCAGTTTAGCCCCGACGAGGAACCAAGAGACCCAGTACTTC. Its protein is CATSLAPTRNQETQYF.

The V gene is TRBV7-2, the J gene TRBJ2-3; TRBD2 aligns across 8 bases. The CDR3 spans 15 residues. V lost 0 bases and J lost 5; bases outside the gene matches: 4. CDR1 is SGHTA and CDR2 is FQGNSA in the germline V gene. DNA for the CDR3: TGTGCCAGCAGCTTAGCCGGGGGGGTTGGAGATACGCAGTATTTT. Translation gives CASSLAGGVGDTQYF.

V usage is TRBV5-1 and J usage is TRBJ1-2, with unresolved D. Germline assignment: CDR1 SGHRS and CDR2 YFSETQ. The CDR3 consists of 15 residues. Trimming cost V 4 bases and J 4 bases, with 17 bases left between them. The CDR3 loop reads CASSPEISAAYGYTF. In DNA, the CDR3 is TGCGCCAGCAGCCCCGAGATATCGGCAGCCTATGGCTACACCTTC.

The chain links TRBV2 to TRBJ1-4, with a tentative D call TRBD1 (5 bases). The CDR3 runs 12 residues. V lost 7 bases, J lost 5 bases, and 8 bases lay in between. The germline V gene has CDR1 SNHLY and CDR2 FYNNEI. CDR3 sequence: CASMGPNEKLFF. The CDR3 bases are TGTGCCAGCATGGGGCCGAATGAAAAACTGTTTTTT.

There are many counts of this clonotype. The gene calls are TRBV6-5 and TRBJ1-1, with 7 bases fitting TRBD1. V shed 5 bases and J 2 bases; nucleotides not matched to a gene: 5. CDR1 is MNHEY and CDR2 is SVGAGI in the germline V gene. This CDR3 spans 14 amino acids. The CDR3 region is CASSKRQGNTEAFF. CDR3 DNA: TGTGCCAGCAGTAAACGACAGGGAAACACTGAAGCTTTCTTT.